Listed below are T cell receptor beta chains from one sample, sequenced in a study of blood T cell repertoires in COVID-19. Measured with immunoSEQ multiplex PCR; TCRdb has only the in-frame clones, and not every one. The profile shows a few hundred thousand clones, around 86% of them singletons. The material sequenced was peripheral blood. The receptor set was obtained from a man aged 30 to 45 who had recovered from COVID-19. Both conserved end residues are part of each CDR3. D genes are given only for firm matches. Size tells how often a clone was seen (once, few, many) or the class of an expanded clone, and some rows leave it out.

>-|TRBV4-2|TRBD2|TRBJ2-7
CASSQPGTSSYEQYF
TGTGCCAGCAGCCAACCCGGGACTAGTAGCTACGAGCAGTACTTC
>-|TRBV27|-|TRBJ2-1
CASSLWAAFGNEQFF
TGTGCCAGCAGTTTATGGGCAGCCTTTGGCAATGAGCAGTTCTTC
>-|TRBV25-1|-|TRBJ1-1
CASSLDSWSTEAFF
TGTGCCAGCAGTCTAGACAGTTGGAGCACTGAAGCTTTCTTT
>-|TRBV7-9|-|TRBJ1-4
CASSPGGQFNEKLFF
TGTGCCAGCAGCCCGGGGGGGCAGTTTAATGAAAAACTGTTTTTT
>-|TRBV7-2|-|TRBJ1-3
CASSTYRSGNTIYF
TGTGCCAGCAGCACATACCGCTCTGGAAACACCATATATTTT
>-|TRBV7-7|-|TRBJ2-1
CASSLDSITYNEQFF
TGTGCCAGCAGCTTAGACTCAATTACCTACAATGAGCAGTTCTTC
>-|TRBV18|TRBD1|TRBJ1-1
CASSPAQGAEAFF
TGTGCCAGCTCACCTGCTCAGGGGGCTGAAGCTTTCTTT
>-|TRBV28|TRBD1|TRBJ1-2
CASSWAGTGRVDGYTF
TGTGCCAGCAGCTGGGCCGGGACAGGGAGGGTGGATGGCTACACCTTC
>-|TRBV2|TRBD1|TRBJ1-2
CASRDRTGRGGYTF
TGTGCCAGCAGAGACCGGACAGGGCGAGGAGGCTACACCTTC
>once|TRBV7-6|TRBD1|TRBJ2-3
CASSLALGQVGDTQYF
TGTGCCAGCAGCTTAGCTCTCGGACAGGTAGGAGATACGCAGTATTTT
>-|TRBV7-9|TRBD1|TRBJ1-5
CASSLVGTGGFSNQPQHF
TGTGCCAGCAGCTTAGTTGGGACAGGAGGGTTTAGCAATCAGCCCCAGCATTTT
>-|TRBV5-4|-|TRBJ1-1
CASSSITTANTEAFF
TGTGCCAGCAGCTCTATAACGACAGCGAACACTGAAGCTTTCTTT
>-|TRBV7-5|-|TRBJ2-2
CARSLEGGKDTGELFF
TGTGCCAGAAGCTTAGAAGGAGGGAAGGACACCGGGGAGCTGTTTTTT
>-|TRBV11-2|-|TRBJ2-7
CASSLVQGTSYEQYF
TGTGCCAGCAGCTTAGTTCAGGGGACCTCCTACGAGCAGTACTTC
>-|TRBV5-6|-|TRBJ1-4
CASSSRGRRREKLFF
TGTGCCAGCAGCTCCAGGGGACGTCGACGTGAAAAACTGTTTTTT
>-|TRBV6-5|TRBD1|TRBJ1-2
CASSFSDRTYGYTF
TGTGCCAGCAGTTTCTCGGACAGGACCTATGGCTACACCTTC
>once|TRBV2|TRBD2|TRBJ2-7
CALKGLAREQYF
TGTGCCCTAAAAGGACTAGCTCGCGAGCAGTACTTC
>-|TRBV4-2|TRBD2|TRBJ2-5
CASSIPTEGLAGGERETQYF
TGTGCCAGCAGCATTCCTACGGAGGGACTAGCGGGGGGGGAGCGGGAGACCCAGTACTTC
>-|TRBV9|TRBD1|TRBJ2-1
CASSVETGTAYNEQFF
TGTGCCAGCAGCGTAGAGACAGGGACCGCGTACAATGAGCAGTTCTTC
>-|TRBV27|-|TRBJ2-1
CASSPLGDRWNEQFF
TGTGCCAGCAGCCCCCTGGGAGATAGGTGGAATGAGCAGTTCTTC
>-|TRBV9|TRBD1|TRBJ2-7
CASSVGQGASYEQYF
TGTGCCAGCAGCGTTGGACAGGGTGCCTCCTACGAGCAGTACTTC
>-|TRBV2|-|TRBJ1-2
CASGSGGTYGYTF
TGTGCCAGTGGGTCCGGGGGTACCTATGGCTACACCTTC
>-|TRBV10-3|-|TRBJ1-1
CASHQALLNTEAFF
TGTGCCTCTCATCAGGCATTATTGAACACTGAAGCTTTCTTT
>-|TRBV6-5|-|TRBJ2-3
CASSYGGARTDTQYF
TGTGCCAGCAGTTACGGCGGGGCCCGCACAGATACGCAGTATTTT
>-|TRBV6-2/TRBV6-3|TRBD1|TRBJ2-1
CASSFLTGPYNEQFF
TGTGCCAGCAGTTTCTTGACAGGGCCGTATAATGAGCAGTTCTTC
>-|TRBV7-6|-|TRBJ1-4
CASSQQLGRGEKLFF
TGTGCCAGCAGCCAACAATTAGGCAGGGGCGAAAAACTGTTTTTT
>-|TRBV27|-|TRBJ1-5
CASRPGDFSNQPQHF
TGTGCCAGCAGGCCGGGGGACTTTAGCAATCAGCCCCAGCATTTT
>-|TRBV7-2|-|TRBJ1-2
CASSLRLFAGDGYGYTF
TGTGCCAGCAGCTTAAGGTTATTTGCGGGTGATGGATATGGCTACACCTTC
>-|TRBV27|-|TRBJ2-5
CASSIQPGQGIGTQYF
TGTGCCAGCAGTATCCAACCGGGGCAGGGGATCGGGACCCAGTACTTC
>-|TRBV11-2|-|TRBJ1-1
CASSDRTIPRGPEAFF
TGTGCCAGCAGCGACCGGACAATCCCTAGGGGTCCTGAAGCTTTCTTT
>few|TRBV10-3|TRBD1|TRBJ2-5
CAISDDRGGETQYF
TGTGCCATCAGTGACGACAGGGGAGGAGAGACCCAGTACTTC
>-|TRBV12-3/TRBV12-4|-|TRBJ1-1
CASSPRGNTEAFF
TGTGCCAGCAGTCCCCGGGGGAACACTGAAGCTTTCTTT
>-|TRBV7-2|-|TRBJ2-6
CASSLVAGANVLTF
TGTGCCAGCAGCTTAGTAGCTGGGGCCAACGTCCTGACTTTC
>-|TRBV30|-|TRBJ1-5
CAWIRGREGFHQPQHF
TGTGCCTGGATAAGAGGTAGGGAGGGTTTTCATCAGCCCCAGCATTTT
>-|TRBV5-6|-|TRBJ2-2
CASSLGPGRDTGELFF
TGTGCCAGCAGCTTGGGTCCGGGAAGAGACACCGGGGAGCTGTTTTTT
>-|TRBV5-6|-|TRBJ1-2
CASSLFLGSNYGYTF
TGTGCCAGCAGCTTATTTTTAGGGAGCAACTATGGCTACACCTTC
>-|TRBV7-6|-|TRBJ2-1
CASSRSSNNEQFF
TGTGCCAGCAGCCGAAGCTCGAACAATGAGCAGTTCTTC
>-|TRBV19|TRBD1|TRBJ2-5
CASSDRGIKGTGETQYF
TGTGCCAGTAGTGACAGGGGGATAAAGGGGACTGGAGAGACCCAGTACTTC
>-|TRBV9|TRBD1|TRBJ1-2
CASSVQSGTGGEYGYTF
TGTGCCAGCAGCGTTCAGAGCGGGACAGGGGGGGAGTATGGCTACACCTTC
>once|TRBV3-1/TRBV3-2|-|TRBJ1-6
CASSQPILPGSPLHF
TGTGCCAGCAGCCAACCTATATTACCCGGTTCACCCCTCCACTTT
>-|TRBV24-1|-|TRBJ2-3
CATRDTGTDTQYF
TGTGCCACCCGGGACACTGGCACAGATACGCAGTATTTT